What follows are 32 T cell receptor beta chains derived from one specimen sequenced in a study of OX40 agonist ivuxolimab in advanced cancers. Assay used: immunoSEQ multiplex PCR; TCRdb lists only in-frame clones, some missing. The table shows roughly 23,000 clones, with more than 75% occurring only once. The sequencing used CD4+ or CD8+ T cells sorted from blood, collected in a trial of the OX40 agonist ivuxolimab. These receptors came from an adult with an advanced solid tumor such as melanoma, head and neck, liver or kidney cancer.

This CDR3 reads CASTHSGWGYTF. CDR3 DNA: TGTGCCAGCACCCACTCAGGTTGGGGCTACACCTTC. The chain joins TRBV6-5 to TRBJ1-2; D is undetermined. V shed 7 bases and J shed 8 bases, with 14 bases lying between them. The germline CDR1 and CDR2 sequences are MNHEY and SVGAGI. CDR3 length equals 12 residues.

This sequence joins TRBV11-3 and TRBJ2-5, with TRBD1 as a possible D gene (6 bases). Trimming shortened V by 0 bases and J by 5 bases, and 13 bases separated the two germline ends. The CDR3 sequence is 15 residues long. From germline, CDR1 is SGHNT and CDR2 YENEEA. The CDR3 is CASSLDPGTRETQYF. The CDR3 nucleotides are TGTGCCAGCAGCTTAGACCCCGGGACACGGGAGACCCAGTACTTC.

The chain couples TRBV13 to TRBJ2-7; 8 bases fit TRBD1. V shed 2 bases and J 4 bases; nucleotides not matched to a gene: 10. CDR1 and CDR2 from the germline V gene are PRHDT and FYEKMQ (reference sequence). CDR3 length: 16 amino acids. CDR3 protein: CASSLSGTGGRYEQYF. DNA of the CDR3: TGTGCCAGCAGCTTATCGGGGACAGGAGGCAGATACGAGCAGTACTTC.

The gene calls are TRBV7-6 and TRBJ2-1; tentatively, D is TRBD2 (5 bases). Germline CDR1 and CDR2: SGHVS and FNYEAQ. The V end lost 1 base, the J end lost 4 bases, and 17 bases lay between the germline ends. The CDR3 has 17 residues. The CDR3, as DNA: TGTGCCAGCAGCTTAGATTCGGAGCGGCCCGGGTACAATGAGCAGTTCTTC. Translated: CASSLDSERPGYNEQFF.

The genes are TRBV29-1 and TRBJ1-1, with D uncertain. Per germline, CDR1 SQVTM and CDR2 ANQGSEA. Trimming stripped 7 bases from V and 4 bases from J, with 13 bases between. This CDR3 is built from 12 residues. CDR3 sequence (DNA): TGCAGCGCCCCCCCCGAGGGCACTGAAGCTTTCTTT. Translating gives CSAPPEGTEAFF.

J is TRBJ2-1 and V is TRBV27; 8 bases are shared with TRBD2. J lost 2 bases, V lost 4 bases, and 4 bases had no gene match. Germline CDR1 is MNHEY and CDR2 is SMNVEV (reference sequence). This CDR3 has 15 residues. In DNA form, the CDR3 reads TGTGCCAGCAGTTACGGGGGGGCACCCTACAATGAGCAGTTCTTC. Amino acids: CASSYGGAPYNEQFF.

This sequence joins TRBV5-6 and TRBJ1-2, with a tentative D call TRBD1 (5 bases). V lost 3 bases to trimming and J lost 2 bases, with 8 bases between them. The CDR3 is made up of 13 amino acids. Germline loops: CDR1 SGHDT, CDR2 YYEEEE. The CDR3 region is CASSSDKNYGYTF. The CDR3 DNA reads TGTGCCAGCAGCTCGGACAAGAACTATGGCTACACCTTC.

The J gene is TRBJ2-5, the V gene TRBV2; D not resolved. V was cut by 7 bases and J by 4 bases, with 22 bases left in between. Germline CDR1 is SNHLY and CDR2 is FYNNEI. This CDR3 comprises 16 residues. The CDR3 reads CASTGPAGSFGETQYF. CDR3 DNA sequence: TGTGCCAGCACCGGTCCCGCTGGTAGTTTTGGAGAGACCCAGTACTTC.

V gene TRBV4-1 combines with J gene TRBJ2-1; 10 positions match TRBD2. The CDR3 covers 16 residues. CDR1 and CDR2 from the germline V gene are MGHRA and YSYEKL. After removal of 0 bases from V and 4 bases from J, the junction contained 3 bases not matched to a gene. CDR3 residues: CASSQEAAGGYNEQFF. CDR3 DNA sequence: TGCGCCAGCAGCCAAGAGGCAGCGGGGGGGTACAATGAGCAGTTCTTC.

The V call is TRBV6-4, the J call TRBJ1-3; D gene unclear. The CDR3 is 16 residues long. The V and J ends lost 0 bases and 0 bases respectively, with 9 bases between them. Germline loops: CDR1 MRHNA, CDR2 SNTAGT. CDR3 residues: CASSDSLRFSGNTIYF. The CDR3 DNA is TGTGCCAGCAGTGACTCGCTACGGTTCTCTGGAAACACCATATATTTT.

This sequence joins TRBV4-1 and TRBJ1-1, with D unclear. This CDR3 contains 15 residues. Germline V gene lookup returns CDR1 MGHRA and CDR2 YSYEKL. V was pared by 0 bases and J by 4 bases, with 12 bases between. The CDR3 DNA reads as TGCGCCAGCAGCCAAGACCACGGACTGGGCACTGAAGCTTTCTTT. Residues: CASSQDHGLGTEAFF.

The count of this clone is one. The chain has TRBV12-1 and TRBJ2-5; the table assigns TRBD2, which was not confirmed against the DNA. TRBV12-1 is reported as a pseudogene. The CDR3 has 13 amino acids. The CDR3 loop reads CASSFDPVETQYF. In DNA, the CDR3 is TGTGCCAGCAGCTTTGATCCCGTAGAGACCCAGTACTTC.

V and J are TRBV4-1 and TRBJ2-7; 8 nucleotides agree with TRBD1. Germline lookup yields CDR1 MGHRA and CDR2 YSYEKL. CDR3 length: 14 amino acids. Unmatched junction bases numbered 3, after V lost 0 bases and J lost 5 bases. The CDR3 DNA is TGCGCCAGCAGCCAAGATCAGGGGGCCAACGAGCAGTACTTC. It encodes CASSQDQGANEQYF.

The chain joins TRBV11-3 to TRBJ2-2; D is ambiguous. The CDR3 is 12 amino acids. With 5 bases removed from V and 4 bases from J, the gap between germline ends came to 5 bases. Germline V gene sequence: CDR1 SGHNT, CDR2 YENEEA. The CDR3 DNA follows: TGTGCCAGCAGCCCCACCACCGGGGAGCTGTTTTTT. It yields the protein CASSPTTGELFF.

This clone was detected only once. This rearrangement joins TRBV7-9 to TRBJ2-7, with 8 bases fitting TRBD1. The germline gives CDR1 SEHNR, CDR2 FQNEAQ (reference sequence). The CDR3 has 15 residues. V trimming: 0 bases; J trimming: 4 bases; junction bases outside the gene matches: 5. The CDR3 nucleotides read TGTGCCAGCAGCTTAGCGCGGCAGGGGGCGTACGAGCAGTACTTC. It codes for CASSLARQGAYEQYF.

This clone appeared once. The CDR3 DNA reads TGTGCCAGCAGTCACGGGAGAGATACTAGCACAGATACGCAGTATTTT. Translated: CASSHGRDTSTDTQYF. This chain connects TRBV9 to TRBJ2-3; tentative D call: TRBD2 (6 bases). The CDR3 is 16 amino acids. V lost 5 bases and J lost 0, with 16 bases in between. In germline, CDR1 is SGDLS, CDR2 YYNGEE.

This clone was seen once. The chain is built from TRBV27 and TRBJ2-3, with no clear D. CDR3 length equals 11 residues. Per the germline V gene, CDR1 is MNHEY and CDR2 is SMNVEV (reference sequence). Trimming cost V 6 bases and J 0 bases, with 1 base left between them. CDR3 sequence: CASRSTDTQYF. CDR3 DNA sequence: TGTGCCAGCAGAAGCACAGATACGCAGTATTTT.

The chain couples TRBV6-1 to TRBJ2-3; 14 bases align to TRBD2. Germline CDR1 reads MNHNS; CDR2 reads SASEGT. The J segment lost 3 bases and the V segment lost 4 bases, leaving 6 bases of the junction unmatched. The CDR3 is made up of 17 amino acids. The CDR3 DNA sequence: TGTGCCAGCAGTGTACTGACTAGCGGGGGGGCTACAGATACGCAGTATTTT. This codes for CASSVLTSGGATDTQYF.

V and J are TRBV6-5 and TRBJ1-1, with TRBD1 matching 7 bases. The CDR3 sequence is 12 residues long. CDR1 is MNHEY and CDR2 is SVGAGI in the germline V gene. V trimming: 5 bases; J trimming: 7 bases; junction bases outside the gene matches: 4. The CDR3: CASSNRGFEAFF. The CDR3 DNA sequence: TGTGCCAGCAGTAACAGGGGATTTGAAGCTTTCTTT.

This clone appeared a single time. V is TRBV4-1 and J is TRBJ2-7; D uncertain. V was pared by 2 bases and J by 4 bases, with 9 bases between. The CDR3 loop spans 13 amino acids. Germline values: CDR1 MGHRA, CDR2 YSYEKL. CDR3 coding DNA: TGCGCCAGCAGCCAAATAGGGCAATACGAGCAGTACTTC. Residues: CASSQIGQYEQYF.

The V call is TRBV18, the J call TRBJ1-1; D not certain. The germline V gene has CDR1 KGHSH and CDR2 LQKENI. V was pared by 4 bases and J by 3 bases, with 15 bases between. This CDR3 region has 15 residues. The CDR3 is CASSLEGGVDTEAFF. CDR3 sequence (DNA): TGTGCCAGCTCACTGGAAGGTGGGGTGGACACTGAAGCTTTCTTT.

The chain employs TRBV4-1 and TRBJ1-5, with D unresolved. CDR3 length equals 15 residues. CDR1 MGHRA and CDR2 YSYEKL come from the germline V gene. V was shortened by 3 bases and J by 2 bases, with 11 bases between the two germline ends. The DNA for the CDR3 is TGCGCCAGCAGCCAGGCTTATGGGGGCAATCAGCCCCAGCATTTT. Translation gives CASSQAYGGNQPQHF.

V is TRBV27 and J is TRBJ2-7, with D tentatively TRBD1 (6 bases). In germline, CDR1 is MNHEY, CDR2 SMNVEV (reference sequence). The CDR3 is 19 residues long. Deletions cut 2 bases from V and 2 bases from J, with 25 bases between. The CDR3 DNA reads as TGTGCCAGCAGTTTACTCCGGGACACCTTGCCCAATTCACCCTACGAGCAGTACTTC. Translation: CASSLLRDTLPNSPYEQYF.

The chain has TRBV27 and TRBJ2-5, with D maybe TRBD1 (6 bases). The DNA end is more similar to TRBJ2-7, so the J call may be wrong. CDR1 is MNHEY, CDR2 SMNVEV, per germline (reference sequence). The CDR3 covers 14 residues. The CDR3 spells CASSWTAFSYEQYF. DNA for the CDR3: TGTGCCAGCAGTTGGACAGCCTTCTCCTACGAGCAGTACTTC.

The V call is TRBV6-4, the J call TRBJ2-6; no clear D gene. Germline V gene sequence: CDR1 MRHNA, CDR2 SNTAGT. V lost 1 base to trimming and J lost 0 bases, with 4 bases between them. The CDR3 is 15 residues long. The CDR3 coding sequence is TGTGCCAGCAGTGACTTCCTCTCTGGGGCCAACGTCCTGACTTTC. This sequence encodes CASSDFLSGANVLTF.

The rearrangement links TRBV29-1 to TRBJ2-1, with D possibly matching TRBD1 (5 bases). Germline loops: CDR1 SQVTM, CDR2 ANQGSEA. Trimming shortened V by 2 bases and J by 7 bases, and 12 bases separated the two germline ends. The CDR3 runs 13 residues. CDR3 nucleotides: TGCAGCGTTGAATTCAGGGTGAGGAATGAGCAGTTCTTC. Protein product: CSVEFRVRNEQFF.

The J gene is TRBJ2-5, the V gene TRBV5-1, with a possible D match to TRBD1 (5 bases). The CDR3 is 14 residues long. Trimming stripped 0 bases from V and 4 bases from J, with 10 bases between. CDR1 and CDR2 from the germline V gene are SGHRS and YFSETQ. The chain's CDR3 is CASSLAGRVETQYF. CDR3 sequence (DNA): TGCGCCAGCAGCTTGGCGGGCAGGGTAGAGACCCAGTACTTC. The whole variable domain, filled in from reference TRBV5-1 and TRBJ2-5, reads KAGVTQTPRYLIKTRGQQVTLSCSPISGHRSVSWYQQTPGQGLQFLFEYFSETQRNKGNFPGRFSGRQFSNSRSEMNVSTLELGDSALYLCASSLAGRVETQYFGPGTRLLVL.

CDR3 coding DNA: TGTGCCAGCAGCTTGGGGGGGACAGGGATCACAGATACGCAGTATTTT. Protein: CASSLGGTGITDTQYF. This chain links TRBV11-2 with TRBJ2-3; 9 bases fit TRBD1. Losses at the gene ends were 3 bases for V and 2 bases for J; bases not matched to a gene: 6. Germline V gives CDR1 SGHAT, CDR2 FQNNGV. This CDR3 comprises 16 residues.

J is TRBJ1-6 and V is TRBV4-1, with a possible D match to TRBD1 (5 bases). Germline loops: CDR1 MGHRA, CDR2 YSYEKL. The CDR3 is made up of 17 amino acids. The V end was cut by 0 bases, the J end by 2 bases, with 11 bases between. The CDR3: CASSQDGQGPYNSPLHF. CDR3 DNA: TGCGCCAGCAGCCAAGATGGCCAGGGACCCTATAATTCACCCCTCCACTTT.

The rearrangement joins TRBV10-1 to TRBJ2-7; TRBD1 agrees at 10 bases. Germline V CDR1 and CDR2: WNHNN, SYGVQD (reference sequence). Trimming removed 3 bases from V and 2 bases from J; junction bases left unmatched: 1. This CDR3 contains 14 residues. CDR3 in amino acids: CASSEGTGAYEQYF. The CDR3 DNA is TGCGCCAGCAGTGAAGGGACAGGGGCCTACGAGCAGTACTTC.

In this sample, this clone turned up once. The CDR3 here is CASSVGTASNQPQHF. DNA for the CDR3: TGTGCCAGCAGCGTTGGGACGGCCAGCAATCAGCCCCAGCATTTT. This sequence joins TRBV9 and TRBJ1-5, with D tentatively TRBD1 (5 bases). The CDR3 sequence is 15 residues long. CDR1 SGDLS and CDR2 YYNGEE come from the germline V gene. The V end was cut by 2 bases, the J end by 1 base, with 10 bases between.

The V call is TRBV6-5, the J call TRBJ2-1, with D perhaps TRBD2 (6 bases). Germline loops: CDR1 MNHEY, CDR2 SVGAGI. Trimming removed 0 bases at V and 10 bases at J, with 10 bases between. There are 13 residues in the CDR3. The CDR3 DNA sequence: TGTGCCAGCAGTTACTCCACGGCGGGAGAGCAGTTCTTC. Encoded protein: CASSYSTAGEQFF.